The 6 T cell receptor beta chains given below trace back to one sample, sequenced in a study of lymphopenia after photon versus proton radiotherapy. Profiled with immunoSEQ multiplex PCR; TCRdb holds only in-frame clones, not every one. This table holds 14,000 or so clones, about four fifths found once. The source material was peripheral blood, sampled from a patient treated with photon-based radiotherapy. The receptors stem from a man aged 45 to 65 with gastric cancer.

J is TRBJ1-2 and V is TRBV9; TRBD1 might be the D (5 bases). The length of the CDR3 is 15 residues. Trimming shortened V by 3 bases and J by 2 bases, and 14 bases separated the two germline ends. Per the germline V gene, CDR1 is SGDLS and CDR2 is YYNGEE. Written as DNA, the CDR3 is TGTGCCAGCAGCGCCCTGGACACCCCAAACTATGGCTACACCTTC. It encodes CASSALDTPNYGYTF.

The rearrangement links TRBV13 to TRBJ2-2; no clear D gene. This CDR3 spans 13 amino acids. Germline-derived CDR1 and CDR2 are PRHDT and FYEKMQ (reference sequence). V was cut by 5 bases and J by 4 bases, with 8 bases left in between. This CDR3 reads CASSVHPTGELFF. In DNA form, the CDR3 reads TGTGCCAGCAGCGTGCACCCCACCGGGGAGCTGTTTTTT.

The chain has TRBV7-8 and TRBJ2-7; D gene uncertain. This CDR3 region has 12 residues. Germline V gene lookup returns CDR1 SGHVS and CDR2 FQNEAQ. V lost 2 bases and J lost 3, with 5 bases in between. As DNA, the CDR3 is TGTGCCAGCAGCTTACAGTTCTACGAGCAGTACGTC. Residues: CASSLQFYEQYV.

The chain combines TRBV27 with TRBJ1-1, with D tentatively TRBD1 (5 bases). CDR1 and CDR2 from the germline V gene are MNHEY and SMNVEV (reference sequence). The CDR3 is 11 residues long. Trimming shortened V by 8 bases and J by 5 bases, and 9 bases separated the two germline ends. Written as DNA, the CDR3 is TGTGCCAGCGGCAGGGAAACTGAAGCTTTCTTT. Translated: CASGRETEAFF.

This clone was picked up a small number of times. This chain uses TRBV9 with TRBJ1-6; no firm D call. Germline V lookup: CDR1 SGDLS, CDR2 YYNGEE. The CDR3 extends over 14 amino acids. The V end was cut by 2 bases, the J end by 7 bases, with 10 bases between. The CDR3 nucleotides read TGTGCCAGCAGCGTCAGAGGGATCAATTCACCCCTCCACTTT. This gives the protein CASSVRGINSPLHF.

This clone was seen once. The V and J genes are TRBV5-8 and TRBJ2-5, with 9 nucleotides matching TRBD1. CDR1 is SGHTS, CDR2 YDEGEE, per germline. V lost 0 bases, J lost 0 bases, and 0 bases stayed unmatched. The CDR3 is 15 amino acids. In DNA, the CDR3 is TGTGCCAGCAGCTTGGGGGACAGGGACCAAGAGACCCAGTACTTC. Its translation: CASSLGDRDQETQYF.